The next 18 T cell receptor beta chains were all read from a single sample in a study of tumor-infiltrating lymphocytes in oesophageal squamous cell carcinoma. MiXCR, applied by TCRdb to the PCR reads, yields one record per CDR3 protein. Found here are 3,500 to 4,500 distinct CDR3 sequences, approximately 19% of them singletons; the top ten hold 50%. Sequenced sample: normal esophageal tissue next to the tumor. The receptors derive from a male donor with esophageal squamous cell carcinoma.

By frequency in the sample, this clonotype is medium-sized. The chain recombines TRBV11-3 with TRBJ2-3; 10 positions agree with TRBD2. Germline loops: CDR1 SGHNT, CDR2 YENEEA. The CDR3 has 11 amino acids. The V segment lost 7 bases and the J segment 11 bases; nucleotides outside the gene matches: 3. In DNA, the CDR3 is TGTGCCAGCACAGCGGGGGGGTTGCAGTATTTT. Amino acid sequence: CASTAGGLQYF. The entire variable domain, with the rest obtained from reference TRBV11-3 and TRBJ2-3, is as follows: EAGVVQSPRYKIIEKKQPVAFWCNPISGHNTLYWYLQNLGQGPELLIRYENEEAVDDSQLPKDRFSAERLKGVDSTLKIQPAELGDSAVYLCASTAGGLQYFGPGTRLTVL.

In the case of this clonotype: A much larger clone lies a single base off, so this may be a read error. The chain joins TRBV12-5 to TRBJ2-5; D is ambiguous. Between the trimmed V and J ends, which lost 3 bases and 11 bases, there was a span of 10 bases. This CDR3 region has 11 residues. Germline CDR1 and CDR2: LGHNT and FRNRAP. The CDR3 loop is CASGFRDEQYF. The DNA for the CDR3 is TGTGCTAGTGGTTTTCGCGATGAGCAGTACTTC.

The CDR3 protein is CASSLRWGQEGYNEQFF. The CDR3 DNA follows: TGTGCCAGCAGCTTAAGGTGGGGCCAAGAGGGCTACAATGAGCAGTTCTTC. The rearrangement uses TRBV7-2 and TRBJ2-1; D might be TRBD1 or TRBD2, each matching 5 bases. The V and J ends lost 2 bases and 3 bases respectively, with 17 bases between them. The germline V gene encodes CDR1 SGHTA and CDR2 FQGNSA. The CDR3 is made up of 17 amino acids.

This clonotype has just a few counts. The CDR3 here is CASRRGGSSYNEQFF. As DNA, the CDR3 is TGTGCCAGCAGGAGGGGGGGTAGCTCCTACAATGAGCAGTTCTTC. The genes are TRBV2 and TRBJ2-4; a weak D match, TRBD2 (7 bases). The DNA end is a closer match to TRBJ2-1, so the J assignment may be wrong. The CDR3 is made up of 15 amino acids. The germline V gene has CDR1 SNHLY and CDR2 FYNNEI.

This clonotype was seen only a few times. The DNA of the CDR3 is TGTGCCAGCAGTAACTCGGACAGGGGGTCCGATCAGCCCCAGCATTTT. Amino acid sequence: CASSNSDRGSDQPQHF. The chain employs TRBV12-3 or TRBV12-4 and TRBJ1-5; 10 bases line up with TRBD1. This CDR3 is built from 16 residues. V lost 5 bases to trimming and J lost 5 bases; unmatched junction nucleotides: 9.

The chain joins TRBV5-1 to TRBJ2-3; D remains unclear. The end of the DNA is better explained by TRBJ2-5, so the J call may be wrong. CDR3 length: 15 amino acids. CDR1 is SGHRS, CDR2 YFSETQ, per germline. The CDR3 sequence: CACCLAGEVEETQYF. CDR3 DNA: TGCGCCTGCTGCTTGGCCGGTGAGGTTGAAGAGACCCAGTACTTC.

Within the sample, this clonotype is medium-sized (0.01 to 0.1%). The chain employs TRBV7-8 and TRBJ1-6; D might be TRBD1 (6 bases). Germline CDR1 SGHVS, CDR2 FQNEAQ. V lost 1 base and J lost 7, with 11 bases in between. The CDR3 consists of 15 residues. The CDR3 sequence: CASSLDRVRNSPLHF. The CDR3 DNA reads TGTGCCAGCAGCTTAGACAGGGTGAGGAATTCACCCCTCCACTTT.

This clonotype was recorded at least ten times. The chain joins TRBV7-9 to TRBJ2-7, with 15 bases identical to TRBD2. This CDR3 has 14 amino acids. Germline CDR1 SEHNR, CDR2 FQNEAQ (reference sequence). J gave up 9 bases and V 5 bases, and 5 bases lay outside the gene matches. CDR3 amino acids: CASSPEGLAGGQYF. CDR3 in DNA: TGTGCCAGCAGCCCCGAGGGACTAGCGGGGGGGCAGTACTTC.

This sequence joins TRBV19 and TRBJ1-1; 7 bases match TRBD1. The length of the CDR3 is 15 residues. Trimming cost V 7 bases and J 5 bases; bases outside gene matches: 13. Germline V gene data show CDR1 as LNHDA and CDR2 as SQIVND (reference sequence). CDR3 bases: TGTGCCAGTACCCAAAGACAGGGCCTTAGGACTGAAGCTTTCTTT. Translation: CASTQRQGLRTEAFF. The variable domain in full, with the rest retrieved from reference TRBV19 and TRBJ1-1, is DGGITQSPKYLFRKEGQNVTLSCEQNLNHDAMYWYRQDPGQGLRLIYYSQIVNDFQKGDIAEGYSVSREKKESFPLTVTSAQKNPTAFYLCASTQRQGLRTEAFFGQGTRLTVV.

In regard to this clonotype: As the CDR3 is not closed by the conserved phenylalanine or tryptophan, this likely results from a read error. The limits of the CDR3 on the DNA are not certain, so only TCRdb's listed CDR3 is given. This sequence joins TRBV7-2 and TRBJ2-5. Per germline, CDR1 SGHTA and CDR2 FQGNSA. The CDR3 is 16 residues long, ends included. CDR3 sequence reads: CASSPNGRTYEQYFGN.

Notes on this clonotype: Given the absence of the conserved phenylalanine or tryptophan at the CDR3 end, a read error is likely. The DNA is left out, because the CDR3 cannot be placed on it with certainty; the CDR3 is given as TCRdb lists it. The chain has TRBV6-6 and TRBJ2-1; TRBD1 is the table's D call and was not checked against the DNA. Per the germline V gene, CDR1 is MNHNY and CDR2 is SVGAGI (reference sequence). The CDR3 is 14 residues long, ends included. CDR3 sequence reads: CASSGQKYGYTFGS.

The chain has TRBV19 and TRBJ1-4; TRBD1 aligns across 8 bases. Germline V lookup: CDR1 LNHDA, CDR2 SQIVND (reference sequence). After removal of 8 bases from V and 1 base from J, the junction contained 18 bases not matched to a gene. The CDR3 is 19 residues long. CDR3 sequence (DNA): TGTGCCAGTCCAAGCCAGGAGGGCAGGGGGCCCTTAACTAATGAAAAACTGTTTTTT. Amino acid sequence: CASPSQEGRGPLTNEKLFF.

This clonotype has more than one count but fewer than ten. The chain has TRBV7-3 and TRBJ2-5; 7 bases agree with TRBD1. There are 13 residues in the CDR3. The germline gives CDR1 SGHTA, CDR2 FQGTGA. J lost 3 bases, V lost 2 bases, and 0 bases had no gene match. The CDR3 sequence is CASSLGTEETQYF. The CDR3 DNA sequence: TGTGCCAGCAGCTTAGGGACAGAAGAGACCCAGTACTTC.

As concerns this clonotype: A read error is likely, as this CDR3 ends without the conserved phenylalanine or tryptophan. It is unclear where the CDR3 begins or ends on the DNA, so no DNA is shown, and the CDR3 is as TCRdb lists it. The V gene is TRBV12-3 or TRBV12-4, the J gene TRBJ2-5; the table's D call, TRBD1, has no DNA check behind it. The CDR3 totals 14 residues, both ends included. CDR3 in amino acids: CASSSGRVEQYFGN.

This clonotype has a count of ten or more. A much more abundant neighbour one base away suggests this may be a read error. The chain joins TRBV27 to TRBJ2-4, with TRBD2 identical over 14 bases. J lost 15 bases, V lost 4 bases, and 14 bases had no gene match. The CDR3 has 16 residues. Germline CDR1 reads MNHEY; CDR2 reads SMNVEV (reference sequence). The CDR3: CASSSTGLAGGPPLYF. CDR3 DNA sequence: TGTGCCAGCAGTTCAACCGGACTAGCGGGGGGCCCCCCACTGTACTTC.

V is TRBV5-1 and J is TRBJ1-1, with 7 bases fitting TRBD1. Germline CDR1 and CDR2: SGHRS and YFSETQ. Losses at the gene ends were 3 bases for V and 4 bases for J; bases not matched to a gene: 6. The CDR3 extends over 14 amino acids. The CDR3: CASSSYYRGTEAFF. CDR3 DNA sequence: TGCGCCAGCAGCTCTTATTACAGGGGCACTGAAGCTTTCTTT.

The table lists this clonotype with a few counts. The chain recombines TRBV28 with TRBJ1-2; the D is unclear. The germline V gene has CDR1 MDHEN and CDR2 SYDVKM. The CDR3 contains 10 residues. Trimming left V 4 bases short and J 10 bases short, with 7 bases between. The CDR3: CASSSVFYTF. In DNA form, the CDR3 reads TGTGCCAGCAGTTCGGTTTTCTACACCTTC.

The CDR3 DNA reads TGCGCCAGCAGCCGCGGTCATGATGAAAAACTGTTTTTT. Translating it yields CASSRGHDEKLFF. V is TRBV5-1 and J is TRBJ1-4; D ambiguous. Germline-derived CDR1 and CDR2 are SGHRS and YFSETQ. V dropped 4 bases and J dropped 6 bases, with 10 bases sitting between them. The CDR3 is 13 amino acids.